The clone carrying this T cell receptor (beta chain) was counted a few times. Its matching antigen is unknown. The data are from a study of neoadjuvant anti-PD-1 for oral cavity cancer. In the study overall: Around day 43, patients without progression received a fourth nivolumab dose before surgery.

General study findings and limits: TCR analyses covered only a few patients per response group.

The length of the CDR3 is 15 residues. V was clipped by 2 bases and J by 3 bases, with 11 bases between them. Germline lookup yields CDR1 MNHEY and CDR2 SMNVEV (reference sequence). Patients had newly diagnosed, untreated stage II-IVA oral cavity squamous cell carcinoma. The patients had HPV-negative, locally advanced oral cavity squamous cell carcinoma. Sequencing used immunoSEQ multiplex PCR; TCRdb keeps in-frame clones, though not all of them. Of around 7,200 clones listed, 50% to 70% are singletons. The receptor's source is a person aged 40 to 85 with oral cavity squamous cell carcinoma. The sequenced sample was tumor tissue, obtained before nivolumab (anti-PD-1) treatment. The J gene is TRBJ2-1, the V gene TRBV27; tentatively, D is TRBD2 (5 bases). DNA for the CDR3: TGTGCCAGCAGTTTAGAGGGTCCGCTCTACAATGAGCAGTTCTTC. It encodes CASSLEGPLYNEQFF.